Sequencing of this T cell receptor (beta chain) was carried out in a study of graft-versus-host responses after intestinal transplantation. Turning to this clone: The antigen is undetermined.

The repertoire was sequenced with immunoSEQ multiplex PCR; TCRdb's copy has only in-frame clones and lacks some. The table has roughly 85,000 clones, about 91% seen once; the top ten hold less than 8.5%. The CDR3 is made up of 15 amino acids. V was pared by 4 bases and J by 12 bases, with 9 bases of the junction left unmatched. Germline V gene lookup returns CDR1 SGHKS and CDR2 YYEKEE (reference sequence). This specimen was unstimulated CD8+ T cells sorted from spleen or lymph node cells, taken before transplant. The source is a human donor who was the organ donor for an intestinal transplant. This sequence joins TRBV5-5 and TRBJ2-1; 14 bases map to TRBD2. This CDR3 is CASSQGTSGGGGQFF. CDR3 sequence (DNA): TGTGCCAGCAGCCAAGGGACTAGCGGGGGCGGAGGGCAGTTCTTC.